This T cell receptor beta chain was captured in a study of CD8+ T cells in alopecia areata. Sorting of CD4+ cells into CD25+CD127- cells was performed for 4 to 6 patients. Both peripheral blood and punch biopsies of lesional scalp skin were obtained from patients who had alopecia areata. The authors sorted CD4+ and CD8+ T cells from PBMCs. Germline V gene data show CDR1 as SGHRS and CDR2 as YFSETQ. The length of the CDR3 is 18 residues. V dropped 0 bases and J dropped 3; count of bases not matched to a gene: 8. The sequencing template was cDNA reverse transcribed from extracted RNA. The assay was immunoSEQ multiplex PCR, and TCRdb's table has in-frame clones only and misses some. The table shows 14,000 or so clones, with roughly 61% occurring only once. About this clone itself: Its matching antigen is unknown.

General study results and limits: The study found higher clonality in lesional than normal scalp, especially in alopecia totalis/universalis.

The chain couples TRBV5-1 to TRBJ2-5; 13 bases map to TRBD2. The receptor was derived from a human donor with alopecia areata. The sequencing input was CD4+ Tregs sorted from blood. This chain's CDR3 is CASSLGRGLAGLEETQYF. The CDR3 nucleotides read TGCGCCAGCAGCTTGGGGAGGGGACTAGCGGGGCTGGAAGAGACCCAGTACTTC.